The clone carrying this TCR beta chain has more than one count but fewer than ten. Its target is not known. These data originate in a study of cytomegalovirus exposure and HLA in healthy donors. PCR primers comprised 60 Vbeta and 13 Jbeta primers. Measured with immunoSEQ multiplex PCR; TCRdb has only the in-frame clones, and not every one. The data contain 120,000 to 150,000 clones, around three quarters of them singletons. Points from the study as a whole: Accounts indicate the classifier identified cytomegalovirus status with strong specificity and sensitivity. What TCR beta sequences reportedly achieved was accurate prediction of HLA-A and HLA-B alleles in most subjects. In a later analysis, roughly 17,000 TCR beta sequences were associated with HLA alleles at 0.05 false discovery rate. The study flagged 150 to 200 TCR beta chains as cytomegalovirus-associated.

Germline loops: CDR1 SGHTA, CDR2 FQGNSA. This CDR3 spans 14 amino acids. Losses at the gene ends were 5 bases for V and 10 bases for J; bases not matched to a gene: 7. The TCR comes from a man aged 18 to 29 in good health and CMV-seronegative. Material: PBMCs. This chain links TRBV7-2 with TRBJ1-6; 8 nucleotides agree with TRBD1. CDR3 residues: CASSNKDRVSPLHF. CDR3 bases: TGTGCCAGCAGCAACAAGGACAGGGTGTCACCCCTCCACTTT.